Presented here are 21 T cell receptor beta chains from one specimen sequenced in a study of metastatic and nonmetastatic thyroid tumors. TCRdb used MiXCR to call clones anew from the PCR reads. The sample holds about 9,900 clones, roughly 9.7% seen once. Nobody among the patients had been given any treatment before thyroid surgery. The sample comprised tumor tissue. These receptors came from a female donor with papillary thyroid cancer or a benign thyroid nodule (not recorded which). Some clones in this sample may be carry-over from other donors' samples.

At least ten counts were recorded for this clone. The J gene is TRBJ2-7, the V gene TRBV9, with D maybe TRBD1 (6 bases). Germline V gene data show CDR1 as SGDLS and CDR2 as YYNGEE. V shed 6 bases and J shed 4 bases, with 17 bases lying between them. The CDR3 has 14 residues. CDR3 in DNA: TGTGCCAGCAACCCGATGGGGGCGGAATACGAGCAGTACTTC. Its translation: CASNPMGAEYEQYF.

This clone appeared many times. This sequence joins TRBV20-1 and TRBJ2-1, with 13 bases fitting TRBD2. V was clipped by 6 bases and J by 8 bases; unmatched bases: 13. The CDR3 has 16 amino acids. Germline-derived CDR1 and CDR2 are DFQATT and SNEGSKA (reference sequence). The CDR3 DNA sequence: TGCAGTGCCCCGCCTTCCGGGACTAGCGGGGTAGATGAGCAGTTCTTC. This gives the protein CSAPPSGTSGVDEQFF.

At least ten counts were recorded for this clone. The CDR3 protein is CASSQAAEQYF. The CDR3 region has the DNA TGTGCCAGCAGCCAAGCCGCCGAGCAGTACTTC. This chain links TRBV3-1 with TRBJ2-7; D is unresolved. Germline V gene data show CDR1 as LGHDT and CDR2 as YNNKEL (reference sequence). There are 11 residues in the CDR3. With 1 base removed from V and 6 bases from J, the gap between germline ends came to 4 bases.

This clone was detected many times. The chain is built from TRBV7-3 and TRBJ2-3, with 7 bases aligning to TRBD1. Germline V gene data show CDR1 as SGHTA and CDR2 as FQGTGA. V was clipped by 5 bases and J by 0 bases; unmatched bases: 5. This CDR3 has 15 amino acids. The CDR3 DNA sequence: TGTGCCAGCAGCCTCGGGACAGCTAGCACAGATACGCAGTATTTT. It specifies CASSLGTASTDTQYF.

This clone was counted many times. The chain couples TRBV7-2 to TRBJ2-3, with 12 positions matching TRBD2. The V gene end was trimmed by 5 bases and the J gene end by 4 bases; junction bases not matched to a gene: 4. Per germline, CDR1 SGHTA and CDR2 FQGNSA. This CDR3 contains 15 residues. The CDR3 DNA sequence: TGTGCCAGCAGCCGACTAGCGGGAGTGGCAGATACGCAGTATTTT. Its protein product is CASSRLAGVADTQYF.

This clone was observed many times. The CDR3 sequence: CASSFNGPPNEQFF. The CDR3 bases are TGTGCCAGCAGTTTTAATGGGCCCCCCAATGAGCAGTTCTTC. The rearrangement uses TRBV12-3 or TRBV12-4 and TRBJ2-1; unclear D gene. Trimming stripped 3 bases from V and 6 bases from J, with 12 bases between. CDR3 length: 14 residues.

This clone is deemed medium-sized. In nucleotides, the CDR3 is TGTGCCAGCAGCCTGGGGGATACGACCGGGGAGCTGTTTTTT. It encodes CASSLGDTTGELFF. The chain joins TRBV27 to TRBJ2-2; the D gene could be TRBD1 or TRBD2 (5 bases each). V was cut by 6 bases and J by 5 bases, with 13 bases left in between. The CDR3 is made up of 14 amino acids. Germline values: CDR1 MNHEY, CDR2 SMNVEV (reference sequence).

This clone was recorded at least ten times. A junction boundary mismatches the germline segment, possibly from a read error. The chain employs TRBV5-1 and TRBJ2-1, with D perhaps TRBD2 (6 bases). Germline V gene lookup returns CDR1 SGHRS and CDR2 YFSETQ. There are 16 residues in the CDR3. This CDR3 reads CASSLAGWRENNKQFF. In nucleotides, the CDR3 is TGCGCCAGCAGCTTGGCCGGATGGAGGGAGAACAATAAGCAGTTCTTC.

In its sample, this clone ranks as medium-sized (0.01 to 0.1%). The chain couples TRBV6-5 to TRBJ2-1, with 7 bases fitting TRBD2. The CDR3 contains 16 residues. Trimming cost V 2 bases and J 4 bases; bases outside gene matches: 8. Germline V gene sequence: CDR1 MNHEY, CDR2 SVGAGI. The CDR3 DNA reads TGTGCCAGCAGTTACCGTTCTGGCGGGAGTTACAATGAGCAGTTCTTC. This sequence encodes CASSYRSGGSYNEQFF.

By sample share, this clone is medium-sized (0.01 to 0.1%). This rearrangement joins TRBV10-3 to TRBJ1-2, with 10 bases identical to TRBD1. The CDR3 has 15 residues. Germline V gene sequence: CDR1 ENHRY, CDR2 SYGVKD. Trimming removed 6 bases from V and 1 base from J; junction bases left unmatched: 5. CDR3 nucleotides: TGTGCCATCAGCGAAAGGACAGGGGGTAACTATGGCTACACCTTC. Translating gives CAISERTGGNYGYTF.

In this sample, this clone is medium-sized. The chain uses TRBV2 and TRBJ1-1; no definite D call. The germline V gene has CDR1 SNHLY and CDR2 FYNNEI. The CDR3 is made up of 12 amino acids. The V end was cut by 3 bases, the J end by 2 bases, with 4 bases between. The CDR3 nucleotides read TGTGCCAGCAGTGAGTTAAACACTGAAGCTTTCTTT. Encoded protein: CASSELNTEAFF.

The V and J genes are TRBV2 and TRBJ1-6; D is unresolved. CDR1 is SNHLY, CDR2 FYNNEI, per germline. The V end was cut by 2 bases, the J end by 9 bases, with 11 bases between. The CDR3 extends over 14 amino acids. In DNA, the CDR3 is TGTGCCAGCAGTGAAAGGAGCCGGAGTTCACCCCTCCACTTT. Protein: CASSERSRSSPLHF.

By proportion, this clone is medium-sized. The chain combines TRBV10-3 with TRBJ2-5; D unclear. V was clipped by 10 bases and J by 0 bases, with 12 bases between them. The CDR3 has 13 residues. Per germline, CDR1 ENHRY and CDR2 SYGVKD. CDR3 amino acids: CATREDNQETQYF. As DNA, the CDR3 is TGTGCCACGAGAGAAGACAACCAAGAGACCCAGTACTTC.

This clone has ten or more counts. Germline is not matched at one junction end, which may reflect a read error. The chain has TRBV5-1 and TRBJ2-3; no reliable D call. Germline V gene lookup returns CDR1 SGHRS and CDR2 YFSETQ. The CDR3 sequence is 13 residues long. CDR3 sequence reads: CASSLGQKDAQYF. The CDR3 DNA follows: TGCGCCAGCAGCTTGGGGCAGAAAGATGCGCAGTATTTT. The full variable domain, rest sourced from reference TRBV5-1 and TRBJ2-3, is KAGVTQTPRYLIKTRGQQVTLSCSPISGHRSVSWYQQTPGQGLQFLFEYFSETQRNKGNFPGRFSGRQFSNSRSEMNVSTLELGDSALYLCASSLGQKDAQYFGPGTRLTVL.

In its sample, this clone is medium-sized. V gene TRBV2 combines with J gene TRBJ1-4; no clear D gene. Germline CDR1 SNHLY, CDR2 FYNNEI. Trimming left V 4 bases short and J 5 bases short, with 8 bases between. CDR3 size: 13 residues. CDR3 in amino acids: CASSGTGNEKLFF. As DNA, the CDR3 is TGTGCCAGCAGTGGGACGGGCAATGAAAAACTGTTTTTT.

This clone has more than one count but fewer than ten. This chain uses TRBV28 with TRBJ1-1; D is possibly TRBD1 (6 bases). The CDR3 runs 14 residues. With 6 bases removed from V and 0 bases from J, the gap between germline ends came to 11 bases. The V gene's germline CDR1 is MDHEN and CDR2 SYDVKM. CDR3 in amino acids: CASRRTALNTEAFF. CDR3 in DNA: TGTGCCAGCAGAAGGACAGCTTTGAACACTGAAGCTTTCTTT. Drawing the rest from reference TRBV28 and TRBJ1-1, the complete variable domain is DVKVTQSSRYLVKRTGEKVFLECVQDMDHENMFWYRQDPGLGLRLIYFSYDVKMKEKGDIPEGYSVSREKKERFSLILESASTNQTSMYLCASRRTALNTEAFFGQGTRLTVV.

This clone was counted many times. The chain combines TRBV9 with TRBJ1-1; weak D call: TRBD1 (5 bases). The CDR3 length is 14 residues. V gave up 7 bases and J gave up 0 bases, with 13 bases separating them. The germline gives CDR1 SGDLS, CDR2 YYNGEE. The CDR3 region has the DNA TGTGCCAGCGGCACAGGTACCATGAACACTGAAGCTTTCTTT. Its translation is CASGTGTMNTEAFF.

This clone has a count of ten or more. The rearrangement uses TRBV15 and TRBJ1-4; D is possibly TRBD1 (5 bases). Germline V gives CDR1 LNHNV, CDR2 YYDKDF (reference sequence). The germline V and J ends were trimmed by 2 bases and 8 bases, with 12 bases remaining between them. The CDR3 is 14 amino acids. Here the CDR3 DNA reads TGTGCCACCAGCAGAACAGGACCGCCGGAAAAACTGTTTTTT. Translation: CATSRTGPPEKLFF.

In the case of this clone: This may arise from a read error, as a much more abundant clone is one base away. CDR3: CASSQDIGLASRVVNEQFF. CDR3 sequence (DNA): TGTGCCAGCAGCCAAGATATAGGACTAGCGAGTCGGGTAGTCAATGAGCAGTTCTTC. The V and J genes are TRBV3-1 and TRBJ2-1; the match to TRBD2 covers 9 bases. The germline CDR1 and CDR2 sequences are LGHDT and YNNKEL (reference sequence). This CDR3 has 19 amino acids. Trimming cost V 0 bases and J 6 bases; bases outside gene matches: 15.

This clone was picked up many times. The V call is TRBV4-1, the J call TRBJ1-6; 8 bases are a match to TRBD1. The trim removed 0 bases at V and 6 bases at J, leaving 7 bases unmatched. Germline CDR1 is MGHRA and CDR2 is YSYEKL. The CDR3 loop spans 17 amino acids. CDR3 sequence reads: CASSQDRAGGFNSPLHF. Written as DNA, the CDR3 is TGCGCCAGCAGCCAAGATCGGGCAGGGGGCTTTAATTCACCCCTCCACTTT.

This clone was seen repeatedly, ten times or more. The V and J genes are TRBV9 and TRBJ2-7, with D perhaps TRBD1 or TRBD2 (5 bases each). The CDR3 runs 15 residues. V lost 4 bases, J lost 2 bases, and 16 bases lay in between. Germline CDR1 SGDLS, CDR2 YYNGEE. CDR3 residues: CASSPGTDSPYEQYV. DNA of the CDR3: TGTGCCAGCAGCCCCGGGACGGATAGCCCCTACGAGCAGTACGTC.